This TCR beta chain was obtained from a study of technical replicates of blood from a handful of donors. The CDR3 loop spans 19 amino acids. V gave up 4 bases and J gave up 3 bases; unmatched junction bases: 14. Germline CDR1 SGHNT, CDR2 YYREEE (reference sequence). The method was immunoSEQ multiplex PCR; TCRdb's version includes in-frame clones alone and lacks a portion of them. The sample lists under 65,000 clones, around nine tenths occurring once. This clone was seen just once. This receptor was taken from a human donor in good health. Some clones in this sample may be carry-over from other donors' samples. V is TRBV5-4 and J is TRBJ2-2; TRBD2 matches 11 bases. The sample comprised PBMCs. The CDR3 loop reads CASSPGLAGGPRDTGELFF. The CDR3 coding sequence is TGTGCCAGCAGCCCCGGGTTAGCGGGAGGGCCAAGGGACACCGGGGAGCTGTTTTTT.